This T cell receptor beta chain was retrieved from a study of spatial heterogeneity in lung cancer. Study-wide results and caveats: The study found ubiquitous expanded tumor TCRs in blood more at resection than follow-up.

This clonotype occurred many times. Its cognate antigen is unknown. A library made for alpha chains picked up this beta chain off target, so its size means little. Each CDR3 protein is one row after TCRdb ran MiXCR on the 5' RACE reads. The table lists about 10,000 distinct CDR3 sequences, about 3.5% of them singletons, with around 49% in the top ten. As for time point: sample taken at primary tumor resection. Material for sequencing was whole RNA from tumor, nontumor lung or frozen PBMC, left unsorted. Donation came from 70 or so patients with untreated early-stage non-small cell lung cancer. The CDR3 has 13 amino acids. V lost 1 base and J lost 8, with 9 bases in between. Germline assignment: CDR1 LNHDA and CDR2 SQIVND (reference sequence).

The rearrangement uses TRBV19 and TRBJ2-1; the D is unclear. The sample in question was PBMCs, obtained at surgery. The sequence came from a female donor with early-stage non-small cell lung cancer. Here the CDR3 reads CASSIAVEHEQFF. CDR3 nucleotide sequence: TGTGCCAGTAGTATAGCCGTGGAGCATGAGCAGTTCTTC.